The T cell receptor (beta chain) under discussion was sequenced for a study of identical twins. V was clipped by 6 bases and J by 7 bases, with 7 bases between them. The CDR3 extends over 12 amino acids. Germline CDR1 and CDR2: SGHVS and FQNEAQ. MiXCR, applied by TCRdb to the 5' RACE reads, yields one record per CDR3 protein. The sample carries 470,000 or so distinct CDR3 sequences, around 24% recorded once. This clonotype was picked up a small number of times. These same data were also listed under a study on T cells expressing NK-cell markers.

The receptor's source is a woman aged 18-29 years in good health. The chain is built from TRBV7-8 and TRBJ1-6; D is ambiguous. Sample: CD4+ T cells sorted from blood. In DNA form, the CDR3 reads TGTGCCAGCAGTGAAGGGAATTCACCCCTCCACTTT. It yields the protein CASSEGNSPLHF.